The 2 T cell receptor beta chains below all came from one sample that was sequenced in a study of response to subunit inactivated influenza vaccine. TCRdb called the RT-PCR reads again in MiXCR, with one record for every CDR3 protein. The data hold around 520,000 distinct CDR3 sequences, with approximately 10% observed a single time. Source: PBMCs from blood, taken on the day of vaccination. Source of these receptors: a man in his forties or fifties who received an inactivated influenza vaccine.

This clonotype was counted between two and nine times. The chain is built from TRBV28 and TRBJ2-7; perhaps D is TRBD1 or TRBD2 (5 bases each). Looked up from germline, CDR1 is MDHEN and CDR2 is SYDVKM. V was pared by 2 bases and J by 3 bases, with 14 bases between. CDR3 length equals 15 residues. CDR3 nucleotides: TGTGCCAGCAGTTTAAGCTCCTTTGGGGGCTACGAGCAGTACTTC. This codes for CASSLSSFGGYEQYF. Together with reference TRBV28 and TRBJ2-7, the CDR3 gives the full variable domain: DVKVTQSSRYLVKRTGEKVFLECVQDMDHENMFWYRQDPGLGLRLIYFSYDVKMKEKGDIPEGYSVSREKKERFSLILESASTNQTSMYLCASSLSSFGGYEQYFGPGTRLTVT.

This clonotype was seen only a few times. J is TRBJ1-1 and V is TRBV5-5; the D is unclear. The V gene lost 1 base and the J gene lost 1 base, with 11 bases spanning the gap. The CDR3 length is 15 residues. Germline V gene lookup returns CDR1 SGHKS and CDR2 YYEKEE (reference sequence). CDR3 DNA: TGTGCCAGCAGCTTGTTAGGGCAGTCGAACACTGAAGCTTTCTTT. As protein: CASSLLGQSNTEAFF.